This TCR beta chain stems from a study of T cell responses to AZD1222 COVID-19 vaccine. The table came from immunoSEQ multiplex PCR; TCRdb's copy has only in-frame clones and leaves some out. This repertoire shows some 130,000 clones, 84% found once; its top ten account for roughly 4.3%. In germline, CDR1 is LNHDA, CDR2 SQIVND (reference sequence). Between the trimmed V and J ends, which lost 4 bases and 5 bases, there was a span of 8 bases. The CDR3 has 12 amino acids. This specimen consisted of peripheral blood, obtained on day 0 of AZD1222 vaccination. The TCR comes from an adult in good health. This chain links TRBV19 with TRBJ1-2, with D possibly TRBD1 on 6 matching bases. The CDR3 DNA reads TGTGCCAGTAGTACAGGGGAGTATGGCTACACCTTC. Encoded protein: CASSTGEYGYTF.